Each of the 9 T cell receptor beta chains below was sequenced from the same sample in a study of OX40 agonist ivuxolimab in advanced cancers. The repertoire was sequenced with immunoSEQ multiplex PCR; TCRdb's copy has only in-frame clones and lacks some. The sample lists roughly 15,000 clones, approximately 86% seen once, with about 20% in the top ten. The sequencing used CD4+ or CD8+ T cells sorted from blood, collected in a trial of the OX40 agonist ivuxolimab. The receptors were sampled from an adult with an advanced solid tumor such as melanoma, head and neck, liver or kidney cancer.

The rearrangement uses TRBV28 and TRBJ2-2, with TRBD2 matching 13 bases. V lost 6 bases and J lost 7; bases outside the gene matches: 5. The CDR3 length is 15 residues. The germline V gene has CDR1 MDHEN and CDR2 SYDVKM. The CDR3 nucleotides read TGTGCCAGCAGGCGTCGACTAGCGGGGGGCGGGGAGCTGTTTTTT. Its translation: CASRRRLAGGGELFF.

Here the CDR3 DNA reads TGTGCCAGCAGTTCTCGGACAGGTGAAGCTTTCTTT. As protein: CASSSRTGEAFF. The chain recombines TRBV28 with TRBJ1-1, with TRBD1 identical over 7 bases. J was trimmed by 7 bases and V by 4 bases; bases with no gene match: 3. CDR3 length: 12 residues. From germline, CDR1 is MDHEN and CDR2 SYDVKM. The full variable domain, its missing parts supplied by reference TRBV28 and TRBJ1-1, is DVKVTQSSRYLVKRTGEKVFLECVQDMDHENMFWYRQDPGLGLRLIYFSYDVKMKEKGDIPEGYSVSREKKERFSLILESASTNQTSMYLCASSSRTGEAFFGQGTRLTVV.

The J gene is TRBJ2-7, the V gene TRBV7-3; the match to TRBD2 covers 14 bases. J gave up 4 bases and V 2 bases, and 4 bases lay outside the gene matches. This CDR3 is built from 16 residues. Per germline, CDR1 SGHTA and CDR2 FQGTGA. The CDR3 sequence: CASSLGTSGSGYEQYF. The DNA for the CDR3 is TGTGCCAGCAGCTTAGGGACTAGCGGGAGTGGGTACGAGCAGTACTTC.

The chain carries TRBV19 and TRBJ2-5, with 7 bases lining up with TRBD1. The trim removed 6 bases at V and 5 bases at J, leaving 6 bases unmatched. Germline V gene sequence: CDR1 LNHDA, CDR2 SQIVND (reference sequence). The CDR3 spans 13 residues. Here the CDR3 reads CASRKTGLETQYF. The DNA for the CDR3 is TGTGCCAGTAGAAAGACAGGGCTGGAGACCCAGTACTTC.

The V call is TRBV7-2, the J call TRBJ1-2; 7 bases match TRBD1. The trim removed 4 bases at V and 8 bases at J, leaving 16 bases unmatched. This CDR3 has 16 residues. Germline loops: CDR1 SGHTA, CDR2 FQGNSA. Written as DNA, the CDR3 is TGTGCCAGCAGCTCGTTGGGAGGGGGCATATTGTCGGGCTACACCTTC. This gives the protein CASSSLGGGILSGYTF.

The rearrangement uses TRBV7-6 and TRBJ2-5; no reliable D call. The CDR3 spans 14 residues. With 0 bases removed from V and 4 bases from J, the gap between germline ends came to 9 bases. Germline loops: CDR1 SGHVS, CDR2 FNYEAQ. Here the CDR3 reads CASSLAPPGETQYF. In DNA, the CDR3 is TGTGCCAGCAGCTTAGCCCCCCCCGGAGAGACCCAGTACTTC.

This clone was recorded only once. The rearrangement uses TRBV11-2 and TRBJ2-7, with 10 bases aligning to TRBD2. The V segment lost 4 bases and the J segment 5 bases; nucleotides outside the gene matches: 2. The CDR3 totals 13 residues. CDR1 is SGHAT, CDR2 FQNNGV, per germline. The CDR3 spells CASSSGLADEQYF. The CDR3 DNA sequence: TGTGCCAGCAGCTCCGGACTAGCGGACGAGCAGTACTTC.

This clone was recorded a few times. The J gene is TRBJ2-2, the V gene TRBV14; TRBD2 agrees at 8 bases. The CDR3 is 14 residues long. After removal of 3 bases from V and 5 bases from J, the junction contained 2 bases not matched to a gene. Germline lookup yields CDR1 SGHDN and CDR2 FVKESK. The chain's CDR3 is CASSHLAGTGELFF. CDR3 nucleotide sequence: TGTGCCAGCAGCCATCTAGCGGGTACCGGGGAGCTGTTTTTT.

This sequence joins TRBV30 and TRBJ2-3, with D perhaps TRBD1 (5 bases). V was cut by 4 bases and J by 3 bases, with 11 bases left in between. The CDR3 loop spans 13 amino acids. Germline V gives CDR1 GTSNPN, CDR2 SVGIG (reference sequence). This CDR3 is CAWTGSGTDTQYF. The CDR3, as DNA: TGTGCCTGGACAGGGTCTGGAACAGATACGCAGTATTTT.